The 9 T cell receptor beta chains in this list originate from one sample, sequenced in a study of T cells in women clearing cervical HPV infection. The data were produced by immunoSEQ multiplex PCR, yet TCRdb's version contains in-frame clones alone and is incomplete. The table for this sample gives tens of thousands of clones. Sequencing used blood buffy coat. The receptors derive from a woman between 18 and 70 years old with a cervical HPV16 infection that either progressed to CIN3+ or cleared (not recorded which).

The sequenced CDR3 bases are TGTGCCAGTAGTGTATCAGGGGGCGGT. Translated: CASSVSGGG. The complete CDR3 sequence is CASSVSGGGQYF. The chain joins TRBV19 to TRBJ2-4, with 8 positions matching TRBD1. The read halts 3 residues ahead of the CDR3 end, with the missing end drawn from the germline J gene. The germline gives CDR1 LNHDA, CDR2 SQIVND (reference sequence). This CDR3 spans 12 amino acids.

Remarks on this clone: The read terminates 3 residues ahead of where the CDR3 ends, so the germline J gene completes it. V usage is TRBV19 and J usage is TRBJ2-3; 9 bases agree with TRBD1. The germline CDR1 and CDR2 sequences are LNHDA and SQIVND (reference sequence). This CDR3 is built from 14 residues. The V and J ends lost 10 bases and 5 bases, in that order; junction bases with no gene match: 10. The CDR3 sequence is CATANRGLRDTQYF. Incomplete CDR3 DNA: TGTGCCACCGCTAACAGGGGGCTGCGAGATACG.

A word on this clone: The read ends 3 residues early relative to the CDR3; the germline J gene fills the gap. The V gene is TRBV2, the J gene TRBJ2-1, with 11 nucleotides matching TRBD2. In germline, CDR1 is SNHLY, CDR2 FYNNEI. The CDR3 contains 15 residues. Trimming cost V 7 bases and J 5 bases; bases outside gene matches: 7. The CDR3 bases that were read are TGTGCCAGCATGAGACTAGCGGGACGAAACAATGAG. This sequence encodes CASMRLAGRNNE. The full CDR3 sequence reads CASMRLAGRNNEQFF.

Worth noting for this clone: The read halts 3 residues ahead of the CDR3 end, with the missing end drawn from the germline J gene. The chain recombines TRBV2 with TRBJ1-1, with a weak D call TRBD1 (6 bases). The CDR3 spans 14 residues. The germline CDR1 and CDR2 sequences are SNHLY and FYNNEI. CDR3 in amino acids: CASSDRRGGFGAFF. The CDR3 bases that were read are TGTGCCAGCAGTGATAGGCGGGGGGGCTTCGGA.

As to this clone: The read is 3 residues too short to cover the CDR3 end, so that end is filled in from the germline J gene. The chain couples TRBV7-2 to TRBJ2-7, with unresolved D. The CDR3 runs to 14 residues. V shed 1 base and J shed 0 bases, with 7 bases lying between them. Looked up from germline, CDR1 is SGHTA and CDR2 is FQGNSA. The CDR3 sequence is CASSLGPGSYEQYF. The CDR3 bases that were read are TGTGCCAGCAGCTTAGGCCCGGGCTCCTACGAG.

As to this clone: Read data end 3 residues before the CDR3 end; the end is taken from the germline J gene. The chain employs TRBV6-1 and TRBJ1-5; D unresolved. This CDR3 comprises 15 residues. Germline loops: CDR1 MNHNS, CDR2 SASEGT. The V end lost 3 bases, the J end lost 0 bases, and 9 bases lay between the germline ends. CDR3 residues: CASSERARSNQPQHF. The CDR3 bases that were read are TGTGCCAGCAGTGAGCGGGCCCGTAGCAATCAGCCC.

Worth noting for this clone: The sequence runs out 3 residues before the end of the CDR3; the remainder is reconstructed from the germline J gene. The V gene is TRBV18, the J gene TRBJ1-2; maybe TRBD1 (5 bases). The V and J ends lost 4 bases and 3 bases respectively, with 12 bases between them. The CDR3 totals 14 residues. The germline gives CDR1 KGHSH, CDR2 LQKENI. The CDR3 bases that were read are TGTGCCAGCTCACGAGGGCCGGGGGACTATGGC. As protein: CASSRGPGDYG. The whole CDR3 is CASSRGPGDYGYTF.

Details on this clone: The sequence runs out 3 residues before the end of the CDR3; the remainder is reconstructed from the germline J gene. V is TRBV19 and J is TRBJ2-3; 11 nucleotides line up with TRBD2. The CDR3 totals 14 residues. CDR1 and CDR2 (germline): LNHDA, SQIVND (reference sequence). Losses at the gene ends were 3 bases for V and 6 bases for J; bases not matched to a gene: 2. The CDR3 spells CASSMGLAADTQYF. The CDR3 DNA, read in part, is TGTGCCAGTAGTATGGGACTAGCGGCGGATACG.

Concerning this clone itself: Coverage ceases 3 residues before the CDR3 finishes, and the germline J gene fills in the end. The chain is built from TRBV27 and TRBJ2-1; 11 positions agree with TRBD2. The CDR3 runs 15 residues. The J segment lost 7 bases and the V segment lost 5 bases, leaving 7 bases of the junction unmatched. Per the germline V gene, CDR1 is MNHEY and CDR2 is SMNVEV (reference sequence). The CDR3 protein is CASSVAGGLRNEQFF. The sequenced CDR3 bases are TGTGCCAGCAGTGTAGCGGGAGGGCTTAGGAATGAG.